What follows are 24 T cell receptor beta chains derived from one specimen sequenced in a study of cytomegalovirus exposure and HLA in healthy donors. The PCR had 60 Vbeta and 13 Jbeta primers. Clones were read by immunoSEQ multiplex PCR, and TCRdb kept only the in-frame ones, dropping some. In the table there are about 170,000 clones, 75% to 90% of which are singletons. Specimen: PBMCs. These receptor sequences come from a male donor in good health and CMV-seronegative.

A remark on this clone: The CDR3 end shows no conserved phenylalanine or tryptophan, and so a read error is likely. The DNA is omitted, as the CDR3 cannot be located on it reliably, and the CDR3 follows TCRdb's listing. The J gene is TRBJ2-3, the V gene TRBV7-8; no DNA check was done on the table's D call, TRBD2. The CDR3 contains 13 residues when both ends are counted. Germline assignment: CDR1 SGHVS and CDR2 FQNEAQ. The CDR3 reads CASSTDPSLAGFL.

The chain has TRBV10-3 and TRBJ2-3; maybe TRBD1 (5 bases). Between the trimmed V and J ends, which lost 4 bases and 3 bases, there was a span of 8 bases. The CDR3 runs to 13 residues. CDR1 is ENHRY, CDR2 SYGVKD, per germline. As DNA, the CDR3 is TGTGCCATCAGTGGGGCAGGGACAGATACGCAGTATTTT. Translation gives CAISGAGTDTQYF.

The chain links TRBV15 to TRBJ1-1; D is ambiguous. V was cut by 0 bases and J by 5 bases, with 10 bases left in between. The CDR3 spans 14 residues. Germline values: CDR1 LNHNV, CDR2 YYDKDF (reference sequence). The CDR3 DNA reads TGTGCCACCAGCAGAGATGTCTTGAGAACTGAAGCTTTCTTT. Translating gives CATSRDVLRTEAFF. The variable domain in full, completed from reference TRBV15 and TRBJ1-1, reads DAMVIQNPRYQVTQFGKPVTLSCSQTLNHNVMYWYQQKSSQAPKLLFHYYDKDFNNEADTPDNFQSRRPNTSFCFLDIRSPGLGDTAMYLCATSRDVLRTEAFFGQGTRLTVV.

The chain employs TRBV7-7 and TRBJ2-2; D possibly corresponds to TRBD1 (5 bases). The V end was cut by 5 bases, the J end by 4 bases, with 14 bases between. Germline values: CDR1 SSHAT, CDR2 FNYEAQ (reference sequence). The CDR3 extends over 15 amino acids. CDR3 sequence reads: CASSPGPRGTGELFF. The CDR3 DNA sequence: TGTGCCAGCAGCCCAGGGCCACGCGGCACCGGGGAGCTGTTTTTT.

This clone has more than one count but fewer than ten. The V gene is TRBV14, the J gene TRBJ1-5, with D possibly matching TRBD1 (6 bases). V dropped 0 bases and J dropped 4 bases, with 22 bases sitting between them. The germline gives CDR1 SGHDN, CDR2 FVKESK. This CDR3 region has 19 residues. CDR3 coding DNA: TGTGCCAGCAGCCAAGATCCAAGGCTAAGGACAGAAATGAATCAGCCCCAGCATTTT. Its translation is CASSQDPRLRTEMNQPQHF.

The chain carries TRBV12-5 and TRBJ2-1, with TRBD1 matching over 8 bases. The V and J ends lost 2 bases and 1 base, in that order; junction bases with no gene match: 16. The germline V gene encodes CDR1 LGHNT and CDR2 FRNRAP. The CDR3 loop spans 20 amino acids. The CDR3 sequence is CASGLSLSGRGRRSYNEQFF. CDR3 bases: TGTGCTAGTGGTTTGTCCCTTTCCGGCAGGGGGCGAAGGTCCTACAATGAGCAGTTCTTC.

The rearrangement links TRBV19 to TRBJ2-5; 11 nucleotides align to TRBD1. Germline loops: CDR1 LNHDA, CDR2 SQIVND (reference sequence). This CDR3 is 16 amino acids long. J was trimmed by 5 bases and V by 1 base; bases with no gene match: 6. In DNA, the CDR3 is TGTGCCAGTAGTATAGGAGGGACAGGGGGACGGGAGACCCAGTACTTC. This translates into CASSIGGTGGRETQYF.

The rearrangement uses TRBV7-8 and TRBJ2-5; 9 nucleotides match TRBD2. V shed 6 bases and J 7 bases; nucleotides not matched to a gene: 12. Germline V gives CDR1 SGHVS, CDR2 FQNEAQ. The CDR3 is 15 amino acids. CDR3 coding DNA: TGTGCCAGCAGTTTGTTAGCGGGGGCCTTAATGACCCAGTACTTC. Translating gives CASSLLAGALMTQYF.

For this clone: This sample includes further DNA sequences coding for the same CDR3. The chain combines TRBV19 with TRBJ1-2, with TRBD1 identical over 7 bases. The CDR3 loop spans 14 amino acids. The germline gives CDR1 LNHDA, CDR2 SQIVND (reference sequence). V shed 1 base and J 4 bases; nucleotides not matched to a gene: 3. The CDR3 here is CASSIGQGGYGYTF. The CDR3 DNA sequence: TGTGCCAGTAGTATAGGCCAGGGGGGCTATGGCTACACCTTC.

The chain links TRBV18 to TRBJ1-2; the D is unclear. The ends were cut back, 4 bases at V and 4 bases at J, with 13 bases in the middle. Germline values: CDR1 KGHSH, CDR2 LQKENI. This CDR3 has 14 amino acids. The CDR3: CASSLAEGTYGYTF. Written as DNA, the CDR3 is TGTGCCAGCTCACTAGCGGAGGGAACCTATGGCTACACCTTC.

The V and J genes are TRBV10-3 and TRBJ1-5; D gene uncertain. Germline loops: CDR1 ENHRY, CDR2 SYGVKD. The length of the CDR3 is 20 residues. Trimming took off 0 bases at V and 0 bases at J, with 21 bases between the two ends. The CDR3 nucleotides are TGTGCCATCAGTGAGTCTATGGAACCGTTACTGGAGCTTAGCAATCAGCCCCAGCATTTT. Translated: CAISESMEPLLELSNQPQHF.

About this clone itself: At one of its ends the junction is not consistent with the germline gene, which may arise from a read error. V usage is TRBV14 and J usage is TRBJ2-7, with TRBD1 identical over 7 bases. The CDR3 loop spans 16 amino acids. CDR1 is SGHDN and CDR2 is FVKESK in the germline V gene. CDR3: CAGSQQPTGISYEQYF. CDR3 nucleotides: TGTGCCGGCAGCCAACAACCGACAGGGATATCCTACGAGCAGTACTTC.

The genes are TRBV27 and TRBJ2-7; the match to TRBD1 covers 7 bases. CDR1 is MNHEY, CDR2 SMNVEV, per germline (reference sequence). This CDR3 comprises 15 residues. The V segment lost 5 bases and the J segment 4 bases; nucleotides outside the gene matches: 11. The CDR3 loop is CASSPDRSWFYEQYF. In DNA, the CDR3 is TGTGCCAGCAGTCCGGACAGGTCCTGGTTTTACGAGCAGTACTTC.

This sequence joins TRBV19 and TRBJ2-5; D is ambiguous. The V end was cut by 3 bases, the J end by 1 base, with 9 bases between. This CDR3 has 14 amino acids. Germline CDR1 is LNHDA and CDR2 is SQIVND (reference sequence). The CDR3: CASSIGLGQETQYF. CDR3 DNA sequence: TGTGCCAGTAGTATTGGCCTAGGCCAAGAGACCCAGTACTTC.

This clone was picked up a small number of times. V and J are TRBV7-2 and TRBJ2-1; a possible D gene is TRBD1 (6 bases). The ends were cut back, 1 base at V and 7 bases at J, with 17 bases in the middle. From germline, CDR1 is SGHTA and CDR2 FQGNSA. This CDR3 has 16 amino acids. The CDR3 DNA sequence: TGTGCCAGCAGCTTAGACGGGACAAGAAGGGGGAATGAGCAGTTCTTC. As protein: CASSLDGTRRGNEQFF.

The chain recombines TRBV18 with TRBJ2-7; 8 bases agree with TRBD1. After removal of 1 base from V and 2 bases from J, the junction contained 4 bases not matched to a gene. This CDR3 is 15 amino acids long. Germline CDR1 and CDR2: KGHSH and LQKENI. The CDR3 sequence is CASSPRQGSPYEQYF. CDR3 bases: TGTGCCAGCTCACCACGACAGGGGTCTCCCTACGAGCAGTACTTC.

The genes are TRBV6-5 and TRBJ1-3, with 7 bases aligning to TRBD1. Trimming cost V 5 bases and J 8 bases; bases outside gene matches: 9. From germline, CDR1 is MNHEY and CDR2 SVGAGI. There are 14 residues in the CDR3. CDR3 nucleotides: TGTGCCAGCAGTAAAATACAGGGGAAGGACACCATATATTTT. This encodes CASSKIQGKDTIYF.

V gene TRBV19 combines with J gene TRBJ1-6; D might be TRBD1 (6 bases). V dropped 5 bases and J dropped 11 bases, with 10 bases sitting between them. Per the germline V gene, CDR1 is LNHDA and CDR2 is SQIVND (reference sequence). This CDR3 has 12 amino acids. CDR3 residues: CASSVRGAPLHF. Written as DNA, the CDR3 is TGTGCCAGTAGTGTCAGGGGTGCACCCCTCCACTTT.

This clone has a single count. This chain joins TRBV6-6 and TRBJ2-2; 7 positions agree with TRBD1. V dropped 0 bases and J dropped 4; count of bases not matched to a gene: 2. This CDR3 has 15 amino acids. The germline CDR1 and CDR2 sequences are MNHNY and SVGAGI (reference sequence). The CDR3 coding sequence is TGTGCCAGCAGTTACTCGACAGGGACCACCGGGGAGCTGTTTTTT. This sequence encodes CASSYSTGTTGELFF.

The chain joins TRBV6-1 to TRBJ1-2; D is possibly TRBD1 (6 bases). The CDR3 spans 14 residues. The germline CDR1 and CDR2 sequences are MNHNS and SASEGT. Trimming took 6 bases from V and 8 from J, leaving 19 bases between them. DNA of the CDR3: TGTGCCAGCAGCCACAGGGTAGAAGCGTCCGGCTACACCTTC. It codes for CASSHRVEASGYTF.

The rearrangement links TRBV11-2 to TRBJ2-7; TRBD1 might be the D (5 bases). There are 14 residues in the CDR3. V gave up 5 bases and J gave up 2 bases, with 13 bases separating them. Per germline, CDR1 SGHAT and CDR2 FQNNGV. DNA of the CDR3: TGTGCCAGCAGCGAAACAGGCGGTCCCTACGAGCAGTACTTC. The encoded protein is CASSETGGPYEQYF.

This rearrangement joins TRBV30 to TRBJ2-5; 11 bases match TRBD1. CDR1 GTSNPN and CDR2 SVGIG come from the germline V gene (reference sequence). This CDR3 comprises 13 residues. V lost 5 bases, J lost 3 bases, and 2 bases stayed unmatched. CDR3 amino acids: CAWGTGGEETQYF. The CDR3 coding sequence is TGTGCCTGGGGGACAGGGGGGGAAGAGACCCAGTACTTC.

CDR3 sequence reads: CASSYSLDRRRGTF. The DNA for the CDR3 is TGTGCCAGCAGTTACTCGTTGGACAGGCGGCGAGGAACCTTC. V usage is TRBV6-6 and J usage is TRBJ1-2; 7 bases are shared with TRBD1. CDR1 is MNHNY and CDR2 is SVGAGI in the germline V gene (reference sequence). The CDR3 extends over 14 amino acids. The trim removed 0 bases at V and 14 bases at J, leaving 12 bases unmatched.

The chain carries TRBV2 and TRBJ2-7; D is unresolved. V lost 6 bases and J 0 bases, leaving 18 bases between the germline ends. CDR3 length: 16 residues. The germline V gene has CDR1 SNHLY and CDR2 FYNNEI. The CDR3 DNA sequence: TGTGCCAGCAGCGAAATGTCCCCTAGTCACTCCTACGAGCAGTACTTC. Residues: CASSEMSPSHSYEQYF.